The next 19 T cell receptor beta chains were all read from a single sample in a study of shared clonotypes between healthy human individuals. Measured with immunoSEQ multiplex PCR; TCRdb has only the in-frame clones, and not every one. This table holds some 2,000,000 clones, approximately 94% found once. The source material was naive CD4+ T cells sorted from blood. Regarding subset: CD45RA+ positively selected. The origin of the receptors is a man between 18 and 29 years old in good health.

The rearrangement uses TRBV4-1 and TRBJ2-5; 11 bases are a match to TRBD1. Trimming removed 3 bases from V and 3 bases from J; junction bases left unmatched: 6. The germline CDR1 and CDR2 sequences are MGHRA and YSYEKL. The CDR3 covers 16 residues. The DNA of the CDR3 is TGCGCCAGCAGCCAGCCAGGGACAGGGGGTAAAGAGACCCAGTACTTC. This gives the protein CASSQPGTGGKETQYF.

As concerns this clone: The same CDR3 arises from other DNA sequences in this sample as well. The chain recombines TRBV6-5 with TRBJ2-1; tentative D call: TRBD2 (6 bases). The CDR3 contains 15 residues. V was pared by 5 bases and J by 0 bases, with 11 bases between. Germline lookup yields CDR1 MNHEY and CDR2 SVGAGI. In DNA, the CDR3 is TGTGCCAGCAGTATTAGCGGAAGCTCCTACAATGAGCAGTTCTTC. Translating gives CASSISGSSYNEQFF.

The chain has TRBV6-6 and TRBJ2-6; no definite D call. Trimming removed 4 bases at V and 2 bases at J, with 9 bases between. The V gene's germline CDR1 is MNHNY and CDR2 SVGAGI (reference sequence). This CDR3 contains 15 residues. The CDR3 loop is CASSSTSTGANVLTF. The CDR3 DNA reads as TGTGCCAGCAGTTCTACCTCCACTGGGGCCAACGTCCTGACTTTC.

CDR3 amino acids: CASSLPGLAGVGTQYF. The DNA for the CDR3 is TGTGCCAGCAGCTTGCCGGGACTAGCGGGAGTTGGTACGCAGTATTTT. The chain uses TRBV7-9 and TRBJ2-3; 14 bases align to TRBD2. The germline CDR1 and CDR2 sequences are SEHNR and FQNEAQ (reference sequence). The V segment lost 3 bases and the J segment 8 bases; nucleotides outside the gene matches: 7. The CDR3 consists of 16 residues.

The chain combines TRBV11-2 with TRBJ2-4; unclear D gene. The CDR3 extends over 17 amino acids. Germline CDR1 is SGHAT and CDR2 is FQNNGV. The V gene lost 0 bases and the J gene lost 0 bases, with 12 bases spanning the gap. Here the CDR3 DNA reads TGTGCCAGCAGCTTAGATACTACACCACTAGCCAAAAACATTCAGTACTTC. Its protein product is CASSLDTTPLAKNIQYF.

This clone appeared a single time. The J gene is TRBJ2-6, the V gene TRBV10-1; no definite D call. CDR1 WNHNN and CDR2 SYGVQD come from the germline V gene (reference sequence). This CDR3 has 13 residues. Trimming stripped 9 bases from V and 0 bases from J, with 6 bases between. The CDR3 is CASQASGANVLTF. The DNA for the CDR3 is TGCGCCAGTCAGGCCTCTGGGGCCAACGTCCTGACTTTC.

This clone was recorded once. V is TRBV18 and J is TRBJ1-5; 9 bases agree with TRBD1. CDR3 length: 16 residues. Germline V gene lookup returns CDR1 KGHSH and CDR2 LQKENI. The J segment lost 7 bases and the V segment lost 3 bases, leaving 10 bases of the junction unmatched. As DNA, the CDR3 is TGTGCCAGCTCACCCGTCCCGGGACAGGGAGAGCAGCCCCAGCATTTT. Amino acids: CASSPVPGQGEQPQHF.

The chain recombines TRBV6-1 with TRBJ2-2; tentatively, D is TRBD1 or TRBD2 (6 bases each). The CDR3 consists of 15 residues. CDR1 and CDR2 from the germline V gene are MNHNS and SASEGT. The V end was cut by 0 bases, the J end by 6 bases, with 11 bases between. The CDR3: CASSEATGAPGELFF. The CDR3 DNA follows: TGTGCCAGCAGTGAAGCGACGGGGGCCCCCGGGGAGCTGTTTTTT.

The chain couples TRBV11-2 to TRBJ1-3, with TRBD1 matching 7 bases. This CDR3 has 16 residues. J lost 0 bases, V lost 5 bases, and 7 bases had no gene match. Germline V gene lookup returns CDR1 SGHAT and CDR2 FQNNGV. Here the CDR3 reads CASSPTGPFSGNTIYF. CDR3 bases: TGTGCCAGCAGCCCGACAGGGCCCTTCTCTGGAAACACCATATATTTT.

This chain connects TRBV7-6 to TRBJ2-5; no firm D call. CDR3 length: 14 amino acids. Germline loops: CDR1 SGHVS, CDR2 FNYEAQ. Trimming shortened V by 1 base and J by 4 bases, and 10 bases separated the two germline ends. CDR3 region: CASSLDPGVETQYF. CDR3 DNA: TGTGCCAGCAGCTTAGATCCAGGCGTAGAGACCCAGTACTTC. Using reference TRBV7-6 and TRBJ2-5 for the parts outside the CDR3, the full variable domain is GAGVSQSPRYKVTKRGQDVALRCDPISGHVSLYWYRQALGQGPEFLTYFNYEAQQDKSGLPNDRFSAERPEGSISTLTIQRTEQRDSAMYRCASSLDPGVETQYFGPGTRLLVL.

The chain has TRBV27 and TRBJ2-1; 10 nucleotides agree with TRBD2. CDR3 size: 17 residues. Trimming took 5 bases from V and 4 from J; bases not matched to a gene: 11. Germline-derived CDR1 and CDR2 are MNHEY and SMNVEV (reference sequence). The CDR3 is CASSVELAGLPYNEQFF. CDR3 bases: TGTGCCAGCAGTGTCGAACTAGCGGGACTCCCTTACAATGAGCAGTTCTTC.

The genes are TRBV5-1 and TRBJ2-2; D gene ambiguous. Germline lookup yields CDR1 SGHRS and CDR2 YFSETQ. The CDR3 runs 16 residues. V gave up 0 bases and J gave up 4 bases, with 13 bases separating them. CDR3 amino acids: CASSLGSRQVTGELFF. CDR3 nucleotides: TGCGCCAGCAGCTTGGGTTCTCGGCAGGTCACCGGGGAGCTGTTTTTT.

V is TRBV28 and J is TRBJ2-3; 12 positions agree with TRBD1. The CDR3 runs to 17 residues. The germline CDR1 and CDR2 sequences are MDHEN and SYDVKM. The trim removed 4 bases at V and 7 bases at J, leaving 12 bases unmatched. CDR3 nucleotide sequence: TGTGCCAGCAGTTCTTCCCACCGGGACAGGGGGCAAAATACGCAGTATTTT. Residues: CASSSSHRDRGQNTQYF.

The CDR3 DNA reads TGCGCCAGCAGCCTAACTTACTTGGCTAACTATGGCTACACCTTC. Protein sequence: CASSLTYLANYGYTF. V gene TRBV5-1 combines with J gene TRBJ1-2; D is undetermined. The V gene lost 4 bases and the J gene lost 0 bases, with 13 bases spanning the gap. Germline CDR1 reads SGHRS; CDR2 reads YFSETQ. The CDR3 sequence is 15 residues long.

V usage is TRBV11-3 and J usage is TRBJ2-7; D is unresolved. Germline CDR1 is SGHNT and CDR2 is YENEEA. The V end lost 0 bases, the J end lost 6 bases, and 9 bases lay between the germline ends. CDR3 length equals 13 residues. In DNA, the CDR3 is TGTGCCAGCAGCTTAGATGCGGTGGGCGAGCAGTACTTC. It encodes CASSLDAVGEQYF.

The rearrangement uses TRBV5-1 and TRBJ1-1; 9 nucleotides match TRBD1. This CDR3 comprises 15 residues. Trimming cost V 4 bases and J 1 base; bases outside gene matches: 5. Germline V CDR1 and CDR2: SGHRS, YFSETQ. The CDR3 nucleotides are TGCGCCAGCAGCGAGGGGACAGGGAAGAACACTGAAGCTTTCTTT. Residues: CASSEGTGKNTEAFF.

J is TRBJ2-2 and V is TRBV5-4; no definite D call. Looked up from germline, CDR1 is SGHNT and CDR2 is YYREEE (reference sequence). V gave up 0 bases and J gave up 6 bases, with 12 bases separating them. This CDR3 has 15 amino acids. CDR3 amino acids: CASSLEGTSAGELFF. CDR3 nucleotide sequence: TGTGCCAGCAGCTTGGAGGGCACTTCGGCCGGGGAGCTGTTTTTT.

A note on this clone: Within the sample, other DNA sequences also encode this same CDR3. CDR3 nucleotide sequence: TGTGCCAGCAGCCTAGCAGGCACCGGGGAGCTGTTTTTT. This translates into CASSLAGTGELFF. This rearrangement joins TRBV9 to TRBJ2-2; D is perhaps TRBD2 (5 bases). Germline CDR1 SGDLS, CDR2 YYNGEE. Trimming stripped 4 bases from V and 4 bases from J, with 8 bases between. This CDR3 region has 13 residues.

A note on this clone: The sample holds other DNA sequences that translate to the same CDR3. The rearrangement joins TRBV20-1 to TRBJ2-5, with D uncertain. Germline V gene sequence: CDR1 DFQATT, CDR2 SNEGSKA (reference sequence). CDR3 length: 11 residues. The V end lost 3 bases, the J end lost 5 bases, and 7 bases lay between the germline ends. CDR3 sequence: CSASPGETQYF. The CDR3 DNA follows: TGCAGTGCTAGCCCCGGGGAGACCCAGTACTTC.